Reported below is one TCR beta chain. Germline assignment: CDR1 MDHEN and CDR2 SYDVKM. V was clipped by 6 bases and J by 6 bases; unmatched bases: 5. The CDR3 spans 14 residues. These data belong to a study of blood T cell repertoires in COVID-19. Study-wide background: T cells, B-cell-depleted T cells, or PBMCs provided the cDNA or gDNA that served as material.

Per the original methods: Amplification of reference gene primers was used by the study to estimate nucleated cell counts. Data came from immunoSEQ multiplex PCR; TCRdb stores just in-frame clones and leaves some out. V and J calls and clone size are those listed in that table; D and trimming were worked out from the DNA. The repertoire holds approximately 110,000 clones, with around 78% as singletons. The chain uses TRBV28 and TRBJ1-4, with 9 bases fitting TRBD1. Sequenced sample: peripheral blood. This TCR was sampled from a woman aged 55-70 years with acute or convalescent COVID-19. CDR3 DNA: TGTGCCAGCAGCCGGACAGGGGAGGATGAAAAACTGTTTTTT. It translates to CASSRTGEDEKLFF. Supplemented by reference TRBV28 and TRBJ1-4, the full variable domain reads DVKVTQSSRYLVKRTGEKVFLECVQDMDHENMFWYRQDPGLGLRLIYFSYDVKMKEKGDIPEGYSVSREKKERFSLILESASTNQTSMYLCASSRTGEDEKLFFGSGTQLSVL.